The entry that follows covers one TCR beta chain sequence. Its antigen is still unknown. This entry is derived from a study of cytomegalovirus exposure and HLA in healthy donors. PCR was performed using 60 Vbeta and 13 Jbeta primers. TCRdb keeps only in-frame clones here, not all; method: immunoSEQ multiplex PCR. This table has some 150,000 clones, approximately 80% appearing once. Germline V gives CDR1 SGHTA, CDR2 FQGNSA. The trim removed 2 bases at V and 5 bases at J, leaving 3 bases unmatched. The CDR3 covers 15 residues. The study's findings and limits: High specificity and sensitivity for cytomegalovirus status were reported for the classifier.

The clonotype originates from a man aged 25 to 45 in good health and CMV-seropositive. The chain has TRBV7-2 and TRBJ2-1; TRBD2 agrees at 10 bases. Material for sequencing was PBMCs. The CDR3 loop reads CASSLLAGANNEQFF. In DNA, the CDR3 is TGTGCCAGCAGCTTACTAGCGGGGGCTAACAATGAGCAGTTCTTC. Full variable domain (missing parts from reference TRBV7-2 and TRBJ2-1): GAGVSQSPSNKVTEKGKDVELRCDPISGHTALYWYRQSLGQGLEFLIYFQGNSAPDKSGLPSDRFSAERTGGSVSTLTIQRTQQEDSAVYLCASSLLAGANNEQFFGPGTRLTVL.